This entry features one T cell receptor (beta chain) sequence. Its antigen is as yet unknown. The table came from immunoSEQ multiplex PCR; TCRdb's copy has only in-frame clones and leaves some out. The profile covers some 630,000 clones, with approximately 75% appearing a single time and approximately 1.8% taken by the ten largest. The data stem from a study of shared clonotypes between healthy human individuals. Study information: Plates per donor: three CD4 naive, three CD4 memory, two CD8 naive, one CD8 memory. General study results and limits: Shared clonotypes: about 5.3% naive CD4, about 3.3% naive CD8, 2% to 2.5% memory CD4, around 0.4% memory CD8. As a rule, naive subsets had a larger estimated richness than memory subsets.

Donors comprised healthy HIV-negative adults lacking recent acute infections or vaccinations. This CDR3 spans 14 amino acids. Per the germline V gene, CDR1 is SGHRS and CDR2 is YFSETQ. Trimming removed 0 bases from V and 1 base from J, with 8 bases in between. J is TRBJ2-7 and V is TRBV5-1; D is perhaps TRBD1 (5 bases). This clonotype originated in a woman aged 30 to 39 in good health. Sequences were obtained from memory CD4+ T cells sorted from blood. The subset denotes: CD45RA-negative fraction. The CDR3 sequence: CASSLGQPSYEQYF. In DNA form, the CDR3 reads TGCGCCAGCAGCTTGGGACAGCCTTCCTACGAGCAGTACTTC.